One and the same sample provided the 17 T cell receptor beta chains below, sequenced in a study of cytomegalovirus exposure and HLA in healthy donors. Amplification used 60 Vbeta primers and 13 Jbeta primers. Data came from immunoSEQ multiplex PCR; TCRdb stores just in-frame clones and leaves some out. Of 200,000 to 250,000 clones in the sample, more than 85% were seen once. The source material was PBMCs. All receptors come from a woman aged 18-29 years in good health and CMV-seronegative.

The chain employs TRBV19 and TRBJ2-1, with TRBD2 matching over 8 bases. Germline assignment: CDR1 LNHDA and CDR2 SQIVND (reference sequence). The V and J ends lost 4 bases and 8 bases, in that order; junction bases with no gene match: 10. The CDR3 contains 15 residues. Here the CDR3 DNA reads TGTGCCAGTAGTAGACCCCGGACTAGCATCCATGAGCAGTTCTTC. Its translation: CASSRPRTSIHEQFF.

J is TRBJ2-3 and V is TRBV10-1; 8 nucleotides agree with TRBD1. The V segment lost 4 bases and the J segment 2 bases; nucleotides outside the gene matches: 2. The CDR3 is 14 residues long. CDR1 is WNHNN, CDR2 SYGVQD, per germline (reference sequence). The CDR3 DNA is TGCGCCAGCAGTGGGGACAGGACCACAGATACGCAGTATTTT. Amino acids: CASSGDRTTDTQYF.

The chain combines TRBV5-4 with TRBJ1-2, with TRBD1 identical over 7 bases. V gave up 3 bases and J gave up 2 bases; unmatched junction bases: 1. This CDR3 has 13 residues. Germline-derived CDR1 and CDR2 are SGHNT and YYREEE (reference sequence). CDR3 in DNA: TGTGCCAGCAGCTCGGGACAGAACTATGGCTACACCTTC. It specifies CASSSGQNYGYTF.

The V gene is TRBV5-1, the J gene TRBJ2-5, with TRBD2 identical over 7 bases. The CDR3 length is 13 residues. Germline V gene data show CDR1 as SGHRS and CDR2 as YFSETQ. The ends lost 2 bases at V and 3 bases at J; junction bases unmatched: 1. CDR3 in amino acids: CASSFRGEETQYF. CDR3 in DNA: TGCGCCAGCAGCTTTCGGGGGGAAGAGACCCAGTACTTC.

This sequence joins TRBV5-4 and TRBJ1-2; 7 bases agree with TRBD1. The CDR3 consists of 15 residues. The V gene end was trimmed by 0 bases and the J gene end by 4 bases; junction bases not matched to a gene: 6. CDR1 and CDR2 (germline): SGHNT, YYREEE (reference sequence). The CDR3 nucleotides read TGTGCCAGCAGCTTGGCAGACAGGGTGTTCTATGGCTACACCTTC. Its translation: CASSLADRVFYGYTF.

The chain employs TRBV7-2 and TRBJ2-7; 15 bases fit TRBD2. With 5 bases clipped from V and 4 bases from J, the junction kept 6 bases outside the gene matches. The CDR3 loop spans 16 amino acids. Germline CDR1 SGHTA, CDR2 FQGNSA. In nucleotides, the CDR3 is TGTGCCAGCAGCCCGCGGACTAGCGGGGGGGCGTACGAGCAGTACTTC. It translates to CASSPRTSGGAYEQYF.

CDR3 sequence reads: CASRARGRRVEQFF. The CDR3 DNA reads as TGTGCCAGCAGGGCCAGGGGGCGAAGAGTTGAGCAGTTCTTC. The chain joins TRBV6-5 to TRBJ2-1; 8 nucleotides agree with TRBD1. The CDR3 runs 14 residues. V lost 6 bases to trimming and J lost 9 bases; unmatched junction nucleotides: 10. Germline V CDR1 and CDR2: MNHEY, SVGAGI.

In this sample, this clone turned up a few times. J is TRBJ2-2 and V is TRBV2; D is ambiguous. The CDR3 sequence is 16 residues long. The V end was cut by 5 bases, the J end by 4 bases, with 17 bases between. Germline CDR1 SNHLY, CDR2 FYNNEI. The CDR3 sequence: CASSQLPRMATGELFF. Here the CDR3 DNA reads TGTGCCAGCAGTCAACTACCTCGAATGGCCACCGGGGAGCTGTTTTTT.

J is TRBJ2-7 and V is TRBV6-4; TRBD1 might be the D (7 bases). V was trimmed by 0 bases and J by 3 bases, leaving 24 bases between them. CDR3 length: 19 amino acids. Germline lookup yields CDR1 MRHNA and CDR2 SNTAGT. The chain's CDR3 is CASSDSLGRKGAKIYEQYF. CDR3 coding DNA: TGTGCCAGCAGTGACTCCTTAGGGAGGAAGGGGGCAAAGATCTACGAGCAGTACTTC.

This rearrangement joins TRBV7-9 to TRBJ2-7; 7 nucleotides agree with TRBD2. This CDR3 has 15 amino acids. With 4 bases clipped from V and 6 bases from J, the junction kept 12 bases outside the gene matches. Germline CDR1 is SEHNR and CDR2 is FQNEAQ (reference sequence). Here the CDR3 DNA reads TGTGCCAGCAGCTCCGCCCTAGCGGTCGGAGCCGAGCAGTACTTC. It specifies CASSSALAVGAEQYF.

DNA of the CDR3: TGTGCCAGCAGTGACCAAGGACAGGGTAATCAGCCCCAGCATTTT. It is translated as CASSDQGQGNQPQHF. V usage is TRBV6-1 and J usage is TRBJ1-5, with 8 bases that match TRBD1. Trimming cost V 3 bases and J 4 bases; bases outside gene matches: 5. Germline CDR1 is MNHNS and CDR2 is SASEGT. The CDR3 loop spans 15 amino acids.

The chain employs TRBV11-3 and TRBJ2-2; tentatively, D is TRBD1 (6 bases). This CDR3 has 15 amino acids. Trimming took 3 bases from V and 0 from J, leaving 8 bases between them. Per the germline V gene, CDR1 is SGHNT and CDR2 is YENEEA. As DNA, the CDR3 is TGTGCCAGCAGCTTTCAGGGGTCGAACACCGGGGAGCTGTTTTTT. Amino acid sequence: CASSFQGSNTGELFF.

This clone was observed a single time. The chain couples TRBV4-2 to TRBJ2-1; 13 bases match TRBD2. The junction had 9 bases not matched to a gene; V was cut back by 4 bases and J by 6 bases. The CDR3 sequence is 17 residues long. Germline CDR1 reads LGHNA; CDR2 reads YNFKEQ. This chain's CDR3 is CASSPGLAGLRVNEQFF. The CDR3 bases are TGTGCCAGCAGCCCGGGACTAGCGGGACTTCGAGTCAATGAGCAGTTCTTC.

V and J are TRBV5-1 and TRBJ2-5, with 8 bases matching TRBD1. The CDR3 has 15 residues. After removal of 2 bases from V and 4 bases from J, the junction contained 7 bases not matched to a gene. Germline CDR1 and CDR2: SGHRS and YFSETQ. The CDR3 coding sequence is TGCGCCAGCAGCTTTGAAACAGGGGGTCCAGAGACCCAGTACTTC. Protein: CASSFETGGPETQYF.

The rearrangement links TRBV10-2 to TRBJ1-2, with D uncertain. CDR1 is WSHSY and CDR2 is SAAADI in the germline V gene. Deletions cut 8 bases from V and 8 bases from J, with 18 bases between. The CDR3 consists of 13 residues. The CDR3 loop is CASGGPRKRGYTF. Written as DNA, the CDR3 is TGCGCCAGCGGCGGCCCCAGAAAAAGGGGCTACACCTTC.

The chain recombines TRBV7-3 with TRBJ2-2, with D maybe TRBD1 (5 bases). Trimming cost V 5 bases and J 0 bases, with 10 bases left between them. CDR1 and CDR2 from the germline V gene are SGHTA and FQGTGA. There are 15 residues in the CDR3. The CDR3 region is CASSRDSPNTGELFF. CDR3 DNA: TGTGCCAGCAGCCGCGACAGCCCGAACACCGGGGAGCTGTTTTTT.

The rearrangement joins TRBV2 to TRBJ2-1, with D tentatively TRBD1 (5 bases). Germline assignment: CDR1 SNHLY and CDR2 FYNNEI. This CDR3 is 15 amino acids long. Trimming cost V 4 bases and J 0 bases, with 10 bases left between them. The CDR3 region is CASSAQGSSYNEQFF. CDR3 coding DNA: TGTGCCAGCAGTGCCCAGGGTTCCTCCTACAATGAGCAGTTCTTC.